The sequence of this TCR beta chain was determined in a study of T cells after yellow fever vaccination (dated by TCRdb to between 2018 and 2020). Notes on the research overall: The SMART-Seq v4 Ultra Low Input RNA kit was used to prepare libraries from fractions with low cell numbers. To follow T-cell clones before and after both primary and booster YFV17D yellow fever vaccination, bulk TCR alpha and beta repertoires underwent longitudinal sequencing. Two healthy male donors, one aged 18 to 30 and one aged 30 to 39 years, were included in the cohort. Blood samples were taken at several timepoints before and after primary and secondary immunization, and bulk PBMC replicates and cell subsets were isolated. The research as a whole found: Computational filtering was needed because FACS-sorted repertoires could contain abundant contaminating clonotypes from the bulk population. After the booster, most clones that had expanded after primary vaccination were detected again (over 95% of CD4 and around 88% of CD8), suggesting broad maintenance of memory. Because only a couple of donors were included in the study, the extent to which the findings can be generalized is limited. A small share of clonotypes was detected in both CD4 and CD8 compartments, with the overlap likely arising from convergent recombination. The secondary T-cell response was weaker than the primary response but faster, peaking on day 5 instead of day 15.

The treatment or condition label here, explained by the study, means: live attenuated yellow fever vaccine strain. At each blood-draw timepoint, two biological replicates of bulk PBMCs were collected. A standard Ficoll-Paque protocol was used to isolate PBMCs from peripheral blood. TriZol was used to extract RNA from bulk PBMCs, CD4 and CD8 fractions, and dextramer-positive and dextramer-negative fractions. Taken from cysteine to phenylalanine, the CDR3 has 13 residues. Kept here is only the CDR3 DNA, which spans 39 bases and is read in frame from base 1. V is reduced by 2 bases and J by 5 bases, leaving a spacing of 10 bases between them. Sequencing relied on an Illumina NovaSeq 6000. Synthesis of TCR cDNA relied on 5'RACE template switching, a step that introduced a universal primer site along with unique molecular identifiers. Priming of cDNA synthesis was performed from both the TCR alpha and TCR beta constant segments. Library amplification involved two PCR steps, and the second step added sample barcodes and sequencing adapters. Sequencing of the libraries was done on either Illumina HiSeq 2500 (2x100 bp) or NovaSeq (2x150 bp). Regarding the original processing steps: Reads were demultiplexed and collapsed into UMI consensus sequences with MIGEC, and V(D)J alignment was performed with MiXCR. Using edgeR on replicate PBMC samples, clonotypes were called vaccine-responding if FDR was below 0.01 and the log2 fold change was above 5 up to day 15. Each bulk clonotype received a CD4 or CD8 identity based on whether the sequenced CD4 or CD8 repertoire contained that clonotype at higher abundance. TCRdb reran the public reads through fastp at Q25 and MiXCR, keeping productive beta chains. Identical CDR3 proteins give one entry, which carries the most common genes and DNA. Clone size and V and J calls follow TCRdb, not the original study. The table for this sample lists a few hundred thousand distinct CDR3 sequences; roughly 3.5% of them were counted only once. The ten largest clones add up to roughly a quarter of the sample.

At least ten counts were recorded for this clonotype. No antigen is known for it. Base qualities are not provided; no much larger clone lies one nucleotide away. Material: PBMCs, obtained on the day of the yellow fever booster vaccination. The chain links TRBV12-3 or TRBV12-4 with TRBJ2-7; the best D guess is TRBD2, with 6 bases matching. This clonotype was sampled from a man between 18 and 29 years old who received the YFV17D yellow fever vaccine. For the CDR3, the sequence is CASSLRGLNEQYF. The nucleotides are TGTGCCAGCAGTTTACGGGGGTTGAACGAGCAGTACTTC.